This TCR beta chain comes out of a study of cytomegalovirus exposure and HLA in healthy donors. With 4 bases clipped from V and 6 bases from J, the junction kept 10 bases outside the gene matches. This CDR3 is 17 amino acids long. Germline CDR1 SEHNR, CDR2 FQNEAQ (reference sequence). This PCR relied on a set of 60 Vbeta primers and 13 Jbeta primers. Only in-frame clones appear in the TCRdb table, and some are missing; sequencing was by immunoSEQ multiplex PCR. This repertoire shows 100,000 to 150,000 clones, over 60% found once; its top ten account for around 4%. The sequence derives from a human donor in good health. The chain links TRBV7-9 to TRBJ2-3; 13 positions agree with TRBD2. The sequencing sample was made of PBMCs. CDR3 amino acids: CASSSRTSGRYDDTQYF. The DNA for the CDR3 is TGTGCCAGCAGCTCTCGGACTAGCGGGAGATATGACGATACGCAGTATTTT.